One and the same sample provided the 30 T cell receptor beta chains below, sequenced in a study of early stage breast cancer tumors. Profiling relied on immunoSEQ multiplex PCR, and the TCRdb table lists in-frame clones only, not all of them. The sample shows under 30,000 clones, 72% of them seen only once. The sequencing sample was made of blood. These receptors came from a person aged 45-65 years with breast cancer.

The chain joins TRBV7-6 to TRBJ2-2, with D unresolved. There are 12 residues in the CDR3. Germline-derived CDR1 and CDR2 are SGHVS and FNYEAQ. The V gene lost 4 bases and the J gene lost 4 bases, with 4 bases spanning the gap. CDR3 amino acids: CASSSGTGELFF. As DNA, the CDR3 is TGTGCCAGCAGCTCAGGCACCGGGGAGCTGTTTTTT.

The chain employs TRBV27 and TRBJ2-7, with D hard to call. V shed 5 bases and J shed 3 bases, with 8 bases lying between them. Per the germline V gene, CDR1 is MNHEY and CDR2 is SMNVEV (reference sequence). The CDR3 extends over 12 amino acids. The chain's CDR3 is CASSPPSYEQYF. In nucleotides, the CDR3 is TGTGCCAGCAGTCCCCCCAGCTACGAGCAGTACTTC.

CDR3 sequence (DNA): TGCGCCAGCAGCGCCCGACAGGGAGGGGTTGACAATGAGCAGTTCTTC. It codes for CASSARQGGVDNEQFF. V is TRBV4-1 and J is TRBJ2-1, with D possibly called TRBD1 or TRBD2 (7 bases each). V dropped 5 bases and J dropped 5 bases, with 19 bases sitting between them. Germline lookup yields CDR1 MGHRA and CDR2 YSYEKL. This CDR3 spans 16 amino acids.

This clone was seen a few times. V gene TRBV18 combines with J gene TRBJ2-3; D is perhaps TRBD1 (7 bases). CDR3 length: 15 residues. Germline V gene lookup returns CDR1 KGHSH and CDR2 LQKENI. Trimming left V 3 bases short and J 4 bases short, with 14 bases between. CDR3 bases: TGTGCCAGCTCACCTCAGGGGGGTTTAGCAGATACGCAGTATTTT. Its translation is CASSPQGGLADTQYF. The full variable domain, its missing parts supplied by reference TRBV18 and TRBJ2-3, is NAGVMQNPRHLVRRRGQEARLRCSPMKGHSHVYWYRQLPEEGLKFMVYLQKENIIDESGMPKERFSAEFPKEGPSILRIQQVVRGDSAAYFCASSPQGGLADTQYFGPGTRLTVL.

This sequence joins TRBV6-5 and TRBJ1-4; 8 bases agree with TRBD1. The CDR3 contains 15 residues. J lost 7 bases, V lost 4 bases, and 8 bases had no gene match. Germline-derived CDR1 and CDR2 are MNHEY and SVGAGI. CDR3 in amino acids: CASSSQDRGGEKLFF. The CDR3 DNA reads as TGTGCCAGCAGTTCCCAAGACAGGGGTGGTGAAAAACTGTTTTTT.

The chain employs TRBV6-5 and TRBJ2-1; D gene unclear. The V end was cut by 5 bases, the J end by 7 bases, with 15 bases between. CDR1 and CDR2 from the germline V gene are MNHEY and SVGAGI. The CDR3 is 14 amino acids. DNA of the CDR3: TGTGCCAGCAGTCCCATCCGAGAGGCGAATGAGCAGTTCTTC. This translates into CASSPIREANEQFF.

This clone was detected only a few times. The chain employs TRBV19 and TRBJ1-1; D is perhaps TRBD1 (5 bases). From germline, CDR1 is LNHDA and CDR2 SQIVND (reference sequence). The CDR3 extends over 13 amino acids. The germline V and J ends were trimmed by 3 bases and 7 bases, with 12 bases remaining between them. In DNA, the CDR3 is TGTGCCAGTAGTATCGTGGGGGTTGGTGAAGCTTTCTTT. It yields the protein CASSIVGVGEAFF.

The CDR3 region has the DNA TGTGCCAGCGGGGGGGCTAGGAGGACCCAGTACTTC. Translated: CASGGARRTQYF. The V call is TRBV2, the J call TRBJ2-5; a weak D match, TRBD2 (7 bases). The V end was cut by 8 bases, the J end by 7 bases, with 14 bases between. Germline CDR1 SNHLY, CDR2 FYNNEI. The CDR3 length is 12 residues.

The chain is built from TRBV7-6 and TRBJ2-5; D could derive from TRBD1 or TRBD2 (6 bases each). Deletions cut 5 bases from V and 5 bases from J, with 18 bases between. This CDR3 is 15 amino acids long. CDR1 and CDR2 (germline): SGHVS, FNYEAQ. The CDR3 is CASSEDNGGSETQYF. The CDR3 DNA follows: TGTGCCAGCAGCGAGGACAACGGGGGCTCGGAGACCCAGTACTTC.

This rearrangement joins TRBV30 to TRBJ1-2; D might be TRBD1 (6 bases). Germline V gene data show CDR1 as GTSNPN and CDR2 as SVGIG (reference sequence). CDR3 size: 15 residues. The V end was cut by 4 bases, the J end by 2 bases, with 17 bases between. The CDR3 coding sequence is TGTGCCTGGACCAAAGCGGGACACTTCAACTATGGCTACACCTTC. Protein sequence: CAWTKAGHFNYGYTF.

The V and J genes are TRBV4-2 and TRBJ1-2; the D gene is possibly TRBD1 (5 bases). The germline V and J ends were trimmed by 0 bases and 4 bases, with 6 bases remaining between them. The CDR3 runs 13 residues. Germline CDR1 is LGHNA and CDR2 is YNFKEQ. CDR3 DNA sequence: TGTGCCAGCAGCCAAGAAACAGGCTATGGCTACACCTTC. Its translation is CASSQETGYGYTF.

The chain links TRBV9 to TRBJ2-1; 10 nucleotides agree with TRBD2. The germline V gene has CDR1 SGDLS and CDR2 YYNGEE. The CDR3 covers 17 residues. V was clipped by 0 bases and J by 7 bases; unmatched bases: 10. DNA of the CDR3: TGTGCCAGCAGCGTAGGAGCGGGAGGGATATATATGAATGAGCAGTTCTTC. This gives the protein CASSVGAGGIYMNEQFF.

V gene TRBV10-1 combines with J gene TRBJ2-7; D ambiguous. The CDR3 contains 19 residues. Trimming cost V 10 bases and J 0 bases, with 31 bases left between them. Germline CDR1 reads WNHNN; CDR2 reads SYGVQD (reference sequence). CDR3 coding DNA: TGCGCCACCAAGGTTTTTACCAAGTTTTCGTACACTCCCTCCTACGAGCAGTACTTC. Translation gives CATKVFTKFSYTPSYEQYF.

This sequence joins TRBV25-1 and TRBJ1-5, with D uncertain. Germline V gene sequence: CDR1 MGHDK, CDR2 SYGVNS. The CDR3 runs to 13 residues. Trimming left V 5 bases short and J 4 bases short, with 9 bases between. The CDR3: CASSSGANQPQHF. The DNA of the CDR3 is TGTGCCAGCAGTTCAGGAGCAAATCAGCCCCAGCATTTT.

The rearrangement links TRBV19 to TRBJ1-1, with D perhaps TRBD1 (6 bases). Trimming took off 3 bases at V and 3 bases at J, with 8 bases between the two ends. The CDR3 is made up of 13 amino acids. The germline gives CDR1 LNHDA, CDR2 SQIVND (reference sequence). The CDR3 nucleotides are TGTGCCAGTAGTATCCCAGGGGACACTGAAGCTTTCTTT. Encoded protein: CASSIPGDTEAFF.

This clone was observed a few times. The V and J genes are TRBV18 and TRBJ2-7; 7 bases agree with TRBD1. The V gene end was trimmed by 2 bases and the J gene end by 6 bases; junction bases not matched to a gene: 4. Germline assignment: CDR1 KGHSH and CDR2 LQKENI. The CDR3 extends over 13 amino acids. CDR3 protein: CASSPNRGSEQYF. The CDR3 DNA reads TGTGCCAGCTCACCAAACAGGGGCTCCGAGCAGTACTTC.

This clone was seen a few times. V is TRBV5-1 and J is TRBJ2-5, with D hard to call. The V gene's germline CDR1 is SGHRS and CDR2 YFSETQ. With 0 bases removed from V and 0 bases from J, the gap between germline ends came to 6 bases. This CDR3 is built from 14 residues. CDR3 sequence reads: CASSLELNQETQYF. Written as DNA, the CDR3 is TGCGCCAGCAGCTTGGAACTAAACCAAGAGACCCAGTACTTC.

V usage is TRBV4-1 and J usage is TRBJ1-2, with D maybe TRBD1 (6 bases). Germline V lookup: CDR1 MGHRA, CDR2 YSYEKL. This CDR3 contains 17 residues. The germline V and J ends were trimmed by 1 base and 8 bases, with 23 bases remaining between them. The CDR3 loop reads CASSQGLRGGAGGGYTF. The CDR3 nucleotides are TGCGCCAGCAGCCAAGGCTTGCGCGGGGGCGCGGGCGGCGGCTACACCTTC.

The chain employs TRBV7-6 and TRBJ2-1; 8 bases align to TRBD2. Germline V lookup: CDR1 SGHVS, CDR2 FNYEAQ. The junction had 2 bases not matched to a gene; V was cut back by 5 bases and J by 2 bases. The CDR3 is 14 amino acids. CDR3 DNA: TGTGCCAGCAGCCCGGGACTAGCCTACAATGAGCAGTTCTTC. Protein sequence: CASSPGLAYNEQFF.

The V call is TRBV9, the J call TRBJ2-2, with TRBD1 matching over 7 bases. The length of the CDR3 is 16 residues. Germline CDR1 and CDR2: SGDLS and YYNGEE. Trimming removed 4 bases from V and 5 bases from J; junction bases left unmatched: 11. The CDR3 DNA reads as TGTGCCAGCAGCTCTAGGGGGCGAAAAGGGACCGGGGAGCTGTTTTTT. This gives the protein CASSSRGRKGTGELFF.

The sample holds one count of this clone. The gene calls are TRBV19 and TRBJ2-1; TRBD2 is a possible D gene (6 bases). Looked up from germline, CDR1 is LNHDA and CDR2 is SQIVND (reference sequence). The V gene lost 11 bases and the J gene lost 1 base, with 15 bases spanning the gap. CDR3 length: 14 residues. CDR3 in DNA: TGTGCCTGCGGGACCCCTCGATCCTACAATGAGCAGTTCTTC. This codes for CACGTPRSYNEQFF.

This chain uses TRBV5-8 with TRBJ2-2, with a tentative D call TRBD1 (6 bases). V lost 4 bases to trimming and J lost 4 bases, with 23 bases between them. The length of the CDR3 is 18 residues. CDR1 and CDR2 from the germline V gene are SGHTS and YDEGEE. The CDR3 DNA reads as TGTGCCAGCAGCATCCGGGACAAGGCCTTAGGATTCACCGGGGAGCTGTTTTTT. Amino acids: CASSIRDKALGFTGELFF.

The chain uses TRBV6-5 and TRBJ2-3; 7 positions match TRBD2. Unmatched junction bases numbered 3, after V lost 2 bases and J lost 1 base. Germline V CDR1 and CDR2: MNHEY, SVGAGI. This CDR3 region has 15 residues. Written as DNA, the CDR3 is TGTGCCAGCAGTTACAGGGCGGGAGGCACAGATACGCAGTATTTT. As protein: CASSYRAGGTDTQYF.

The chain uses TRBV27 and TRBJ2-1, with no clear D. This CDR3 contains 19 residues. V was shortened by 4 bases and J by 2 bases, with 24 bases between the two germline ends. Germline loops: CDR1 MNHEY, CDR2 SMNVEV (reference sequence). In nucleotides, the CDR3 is TGTGCCAGCAGTTATCGGGCCCGGGTGGTCCCGGCCACCTACAATGAGCAGTTCTTC. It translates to CASSYRARVVPATYNEQFF.

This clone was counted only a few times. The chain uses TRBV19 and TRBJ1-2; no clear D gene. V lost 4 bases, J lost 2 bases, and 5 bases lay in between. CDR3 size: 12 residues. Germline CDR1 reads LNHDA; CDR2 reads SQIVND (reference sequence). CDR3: CASSTENYGYTF. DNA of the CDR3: TGTGCCAGTAGTACTGAGAACTATGGCTACACCTTC.

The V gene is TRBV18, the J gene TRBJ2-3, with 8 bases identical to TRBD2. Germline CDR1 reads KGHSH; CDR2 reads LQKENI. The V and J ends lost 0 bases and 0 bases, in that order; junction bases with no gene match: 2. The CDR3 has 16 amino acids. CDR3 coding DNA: TGTGCCAGCTCACCACCCTCTAGCGGGAGCACAGATACGCAGTATTTT. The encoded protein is CASSPPSSGSTDTQYF.

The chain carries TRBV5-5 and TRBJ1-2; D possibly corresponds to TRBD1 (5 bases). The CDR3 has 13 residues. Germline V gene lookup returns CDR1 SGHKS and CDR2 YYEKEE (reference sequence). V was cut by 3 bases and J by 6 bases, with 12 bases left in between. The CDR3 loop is CASSSYQGDGYTF. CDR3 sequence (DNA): TGTGCCAGCAGCTCCTATCAAGGGGATGGCTACACCTTC.

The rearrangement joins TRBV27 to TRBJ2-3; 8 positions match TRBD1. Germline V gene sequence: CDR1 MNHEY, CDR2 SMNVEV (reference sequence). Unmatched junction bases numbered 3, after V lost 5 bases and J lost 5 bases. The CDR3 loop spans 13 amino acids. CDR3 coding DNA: TGTGCCAGCAGTGACAGGGGAGGAGATACGCAGTATTTT. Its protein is CASSDRGGDTQYF.

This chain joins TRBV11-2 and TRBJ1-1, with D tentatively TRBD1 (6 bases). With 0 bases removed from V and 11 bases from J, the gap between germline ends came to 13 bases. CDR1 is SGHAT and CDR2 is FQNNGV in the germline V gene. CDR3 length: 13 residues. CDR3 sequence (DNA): TGTGCCAGCAGCTTAGAATCGGCAGGGGAGGCTTTCTTT. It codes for CASSLESAGEAFF.

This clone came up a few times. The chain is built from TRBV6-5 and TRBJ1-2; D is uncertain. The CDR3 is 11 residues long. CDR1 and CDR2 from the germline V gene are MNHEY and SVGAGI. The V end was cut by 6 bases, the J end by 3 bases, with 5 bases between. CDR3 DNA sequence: TGTGCCAGCAGAGATGACTATGGCTACACCTTC. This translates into CASRDDYGYTF.